These 8 T cell receptor beta chains originate from one sample sequenced in a study of blood T cell repertoires in COVID-19. Sequencing was performed with immunoSEQ multiplex PCR; in TCRdb, only in-frame clones are kept and a portion is missing. The data contain 30,000 to 45,000 clones, roughly 90% of them singletons. Sequencing used peripheral blood. Every receptor here comes from a human donor in a cohort sampled during active COVID-19.

This chain links TRBV5-1 with TRBJ2-1, with TRBD2 matching over 9 bases. J lost 3 bases, V lost 5 bases, and 3 bases had no gene match. Germline values: CDR1 SGHRS, CDR2 YFSETQ. This CDR3 is 14 amino acids long. The CDR3 DNA sequence: TGCGCCAGCAGTGAGCGGGGGGACTACAATGAGCAGTTCTTC. It encodes CASSERGDYNEQFF.

This clone was found once. The CDR3 coding sequence is TGTGCCAGCAGCCAGCAGGGGGCCTCCTATAATTCACCCCTCCACTTT. Translation gives CASSQQGASYNSPLHF. The gene calls are TRBV3-1 (or the pseudogene TRBV3-2) and TRBJ1-6; 8 bases are a match to TRBD1. The CDR3 totals 16 residues. V dropped 3 bases and J dropped 0; count of bases not matched to a gene: 1. Germline assignment: CDR1 LGHDT and CDR2 YNNKEL (reference sequence).

The chain has TRBV18 and TRBJ2-7; D is possibly TRBD1 (5 bases). Looked up from germline, CDR1 is KGHSH and CDR2 is LQKENI. The length of the CDR3 is 12 residues. Trimming took off 3 bases at V and 5 bases at J, with 8 bases between the two ends. The DNA of the CDR3 is TGTGCCAGCTCACCGCAGGGCCACGAGCAGTACTTC. The encoded protein is CASSPQGHEQYF.

The J gene is TRBJ2-2, the V gene TRBV5-1, with TRBD1 matching 11 bases. The CDR3 is 14 amino acids. V gave up 6 bases and J gave up 5 bases; unmatched junction bases: 3. Germline lookup yields CDR1 SGHRS and CDR2 YFSETQ. For the CDR3, the DNA is TGCGCCAGCACCCGGGACAGGGGGACCGGGGAGCTGTTTTTT. It encodes CASTRDRGTGELFF. Together with reference TRBV5-1 and TRBJ2-2, the CDR3 gives the full variable domain: KAGVTQTPRYLIKTRGQQVTLSCSPISGHRSVSWYQQTPGQGLQFLFEYFSETQRNKGNFPGRFSGRQFSNSRSEMNVSTLELGDSALYLCASTRDRGTGELFFGEGSRLTVL.

This chain links TRBV3-1 (or the pseudogene TRBV3-2) with TRBJ2-3; possibly TRBD1 for D (6 bases). The CDR3 is 17 amino acids. The V and J ends lost 0 bases and 2 bases respectively, with 15 bases between them. The germline V gene has CDR1 LGHDT and CDR2 YNNKEL (reference sequence). The CDR3 nucleotides are TGTGCCAGCAGCCAAGATCTACTGGGGGCATCCACAGATACGCAGTATTTT. It codes for CASSQDLLGASTDTQYF.

This clone was observed a few times. In DNA form, the CDR3 reads TGCGCCAGCAGCTTGGGACGGGAGAACACTGAAGCTTTCTTT. This gives the protein CASSLGRENTEAFF. V is TRBV5-1 and J is TRBJ1-1; D is unclear. The CDR3 runs to 14 residues. Trimming took 0 bases from V and 1 from J, leaving 7 bases between them. CDR1 is SGHRS and CDR2 is YFSETQ in the germline V gene.

The chain employs TRBV7-2 and TRBJ1-5, with TRBD1 matching 10 bases. The J segment lost 2 bases and the V segment lost 5 bases, leaving 3 bases of the junction unmatched. Germline V gene sequence: CDR1 SGHTA, CDR2 FQGNSA. CDR3 length equals 15 residues. This chain's CDR3 is CASSVDRGRNQPQHF. The DNA for the CDR3 is TGTGCCAGCAGCGTCGACAGGGGGCGCAATCAGCCCCAGCATTTT.

V is TRBV10-3 and J is TRBJ1-2; 10 nucleotides agree with TRBD1. Germline V gene lookup returns CDR1 ENHRY and CDR2 SYGVKD. The CDR3 totals 15 residues. After removal of 6 bases from V and 8 bases from J, the junction contained 12 bases not matched to a gene. The CDR3 loop is CAISATTGGARGYTF. For the CDR3, the DNA is TGTGCCATCAGCGCTACGACAGGGGGCGCAAGGGGCTACACCTTC.